The 5 T cell receptor beta chains reported below all come from one sample, sequenced in a study of T cell changes during pregnancy in multiple sclerosis (dated by TCRdb to between 2018 and 2021). The protocol used for the library was the immunoSEQ multiplex PCR assay. TCRdb mirrors the immuneACCESS table, restricted to in-frame sequences. Some clones are absent from its copies; in checked studies, under half trace to an unresolved V gene, and the reason for the others is unknown. This sample comprises more than 70,000 clones, about 91% of them detected only once. Together, the top ten hold around 0.93% of the sample. Material: peripheral blood, obtained before pregnancy. The origin of the receptors is a female donor with multiple sclerosis, enrolled in a pregnancy study.

The chain carries TRBV7-3 and TRBJ2-5, with TRBD1 matching 10 bases. The CDR3 extends over 15 amino acids. Germline values: CDR1 SGHTA, CDR2 FQGTGA. J gave up 5 bases and V 4 bases, and 7 bases lay outside the gene matches. The CDR3 loop reads CASSSQGQGSETQYF. The CDR3 coding sequence is TGTGCCAGCAGCTCCCAGGGACAGGGGTCGGAGACCCAGTACTTC.

V usage is TRBV19 and J usage is TRBJ2-4; 7 bases match TRBD1. Germline CDR1 is LNHDA and CDR2 is SQIVND (reference sequence). The CDR3 covers 13 residues. V dropped 10 bases and J dropped 8; count of bases not matched to a gene: 11. For the CDR3, the DNA is TGTGCCACCAACAGGGGCCCTAAGGACATTCAGTACTTC. Amino acid sequence: CATNRGPKDIQYF.

The CDR3 DNA reads TGTGCCAGTTCAAGAGGAGATACGCAGTATTTT. This gives the protein CASSRGDTQYF. The chain couples TRBV19 to TRBJ2-3; D remains ambiguous. The CDR3 is 11 residues long. V dropped 8 bases and J dropped 5 bases, with 8 bases sitting between them. Germline V lookup: CDR1 LNHDA, CDR2 SQIVND (reference sequence).

This clone appeared a few times. The rearrangement uses TRBV5-4 and TRBJ1-3, with 7 bases that match TRBD1. This CDR3 spans 15 amino acids. The trim removed 4 bases at V and 0 bases at J, leaving 4 bases unmatched. Germline V CDR1 and CDR2: SGHNT, YYREEE (reference sequence). CDR3 coding DNA: TGTGCCAGCAGCCCGGGACAGCGCTCTGGAAACACCATATATTTT. This sequence encodes CASSPGQRSGNTIYF.

The V gene is TRBV6-4, the J gene TRBJ2-7; D is perhaps TRBD1 (6 bases). Germline lookup yields CDR1 MRHNA and CDR2 SNTAGT. The V and J ends lost 5 bases and 2 bases respectively, with 13 bases between them. The CDR3 has 14 residues. The DNA for the CDR3 is TGTGCCAGCAGTAACAGGGTTTCTACCTACGAGCAGTACTTC. Protein: CASSNRVSTYEQYF.